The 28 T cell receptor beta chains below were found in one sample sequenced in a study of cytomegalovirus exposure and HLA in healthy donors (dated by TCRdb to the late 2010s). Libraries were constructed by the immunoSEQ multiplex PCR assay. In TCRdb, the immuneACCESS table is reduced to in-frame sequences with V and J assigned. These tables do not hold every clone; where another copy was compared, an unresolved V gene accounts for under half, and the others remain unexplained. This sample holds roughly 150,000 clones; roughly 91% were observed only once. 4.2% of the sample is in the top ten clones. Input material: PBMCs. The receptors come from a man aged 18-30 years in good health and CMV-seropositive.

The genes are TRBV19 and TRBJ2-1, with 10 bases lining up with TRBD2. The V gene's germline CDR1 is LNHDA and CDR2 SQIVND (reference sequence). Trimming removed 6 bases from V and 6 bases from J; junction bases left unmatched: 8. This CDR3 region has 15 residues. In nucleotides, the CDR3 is TGTGCCAGTAGACCTAGCGGGAGTCCTCGCAATGAGCAGTTCTTC. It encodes CASRPSGSPRNEQFF.

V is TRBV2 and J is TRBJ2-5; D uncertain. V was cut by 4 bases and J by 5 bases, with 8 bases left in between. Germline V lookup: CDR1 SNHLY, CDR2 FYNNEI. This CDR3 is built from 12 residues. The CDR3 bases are TGTGCCAGCAGTGGTGCGATCGAGACCCAGTACTTC. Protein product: CASSGAIETQYF.

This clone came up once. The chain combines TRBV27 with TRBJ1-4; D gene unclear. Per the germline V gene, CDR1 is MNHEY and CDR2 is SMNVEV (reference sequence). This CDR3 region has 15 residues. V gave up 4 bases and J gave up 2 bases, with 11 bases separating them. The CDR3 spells CASSSLPGTNEKLFF. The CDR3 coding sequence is TGTGCCAGCAGTTCCCTCCCCGGGACTAATGAAAAACTGTTTTTT.

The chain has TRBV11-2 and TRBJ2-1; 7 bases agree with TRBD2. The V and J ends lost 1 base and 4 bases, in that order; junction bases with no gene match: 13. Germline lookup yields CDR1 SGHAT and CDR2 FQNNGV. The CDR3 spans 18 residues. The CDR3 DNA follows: TGTGCCAGCAGCTTAGGACCCCCTTTGCGGGAGCTTTACAATGAGCAGTTCTTC. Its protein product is CASSLGPPLRELYNEQFF.

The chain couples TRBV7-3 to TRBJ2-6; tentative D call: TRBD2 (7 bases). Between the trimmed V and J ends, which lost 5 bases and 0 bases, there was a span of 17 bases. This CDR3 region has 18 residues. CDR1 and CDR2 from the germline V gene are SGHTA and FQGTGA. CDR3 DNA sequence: TGTGCCAGCAGCCCTCGCGGGGGCTTGGGCTCTGGGGCCAACGTCCTGACTTTC. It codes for CASSPRGGLGSGANVLTF.

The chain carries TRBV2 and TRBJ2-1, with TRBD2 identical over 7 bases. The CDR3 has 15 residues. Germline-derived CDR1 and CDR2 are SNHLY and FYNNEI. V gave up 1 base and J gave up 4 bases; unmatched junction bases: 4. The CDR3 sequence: CASSEGTRLYNEQFF. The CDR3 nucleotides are TGTGCCAGCAGTGAAGGGACTAGGCTTTACAATGAGCAGTTCTTC.

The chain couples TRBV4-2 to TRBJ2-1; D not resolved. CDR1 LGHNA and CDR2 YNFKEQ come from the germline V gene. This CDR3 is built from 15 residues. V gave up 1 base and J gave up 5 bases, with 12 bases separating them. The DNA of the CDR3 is TGTGCCAGCAGCCAAGGAGGTTCGAAGGACAATGAGCAGTTCTTC. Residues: CASSQGGSKDNEQFF.

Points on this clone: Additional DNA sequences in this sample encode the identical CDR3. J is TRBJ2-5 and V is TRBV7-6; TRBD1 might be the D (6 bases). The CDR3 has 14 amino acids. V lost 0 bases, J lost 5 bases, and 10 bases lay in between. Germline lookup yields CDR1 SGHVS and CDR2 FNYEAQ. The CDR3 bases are TGTGCCAGCAGCTTAGCTGGGGGCGGGGAGACCCAGTACTTC. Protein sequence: CASSLAGGGETQYF.

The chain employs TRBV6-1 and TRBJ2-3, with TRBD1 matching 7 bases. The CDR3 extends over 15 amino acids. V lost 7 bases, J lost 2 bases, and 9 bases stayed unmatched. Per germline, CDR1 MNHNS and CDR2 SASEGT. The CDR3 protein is CASNVGDSPTDTQYF. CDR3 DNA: TGTGCCAGCAACGTGGGGGACAGTCCCACAGATACGCAGTATTTT.

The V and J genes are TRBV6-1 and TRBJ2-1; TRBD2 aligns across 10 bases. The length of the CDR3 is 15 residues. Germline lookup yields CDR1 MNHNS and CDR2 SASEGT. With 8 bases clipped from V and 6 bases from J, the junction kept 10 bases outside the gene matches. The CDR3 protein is CASARGASGSNEQFF. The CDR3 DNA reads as TGTGCCAGCGCCCGAGGGGCTAGCGGGAGCAATGAGCAGTTCTTC.

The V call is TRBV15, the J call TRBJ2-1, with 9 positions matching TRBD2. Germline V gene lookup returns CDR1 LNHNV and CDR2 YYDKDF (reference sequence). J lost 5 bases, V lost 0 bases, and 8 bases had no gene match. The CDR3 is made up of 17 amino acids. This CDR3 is CATSRDLAGGPDNEQFF. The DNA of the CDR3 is TGTGCCACCAGCAGAGATCTTGCGGGAGGGCCTGACAATGAGCAGTTCTTC.

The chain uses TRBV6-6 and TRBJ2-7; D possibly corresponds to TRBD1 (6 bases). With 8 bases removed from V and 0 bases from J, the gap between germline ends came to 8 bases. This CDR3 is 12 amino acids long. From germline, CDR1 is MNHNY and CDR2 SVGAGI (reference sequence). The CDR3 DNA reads TGTGCCAGCTACAGGGTCTCCTACGAGCAGTACTTC. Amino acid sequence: CASYRVSYEQYF.

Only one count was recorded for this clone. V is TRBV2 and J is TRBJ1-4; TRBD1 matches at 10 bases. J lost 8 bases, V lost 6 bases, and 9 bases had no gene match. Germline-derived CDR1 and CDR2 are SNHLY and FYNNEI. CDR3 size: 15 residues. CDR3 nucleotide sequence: TGTGCCAGCAGGGAACGGACAGGGGGTCGGGAAAAACTGTTTTTT. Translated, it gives CASRERTGGREKLFF.

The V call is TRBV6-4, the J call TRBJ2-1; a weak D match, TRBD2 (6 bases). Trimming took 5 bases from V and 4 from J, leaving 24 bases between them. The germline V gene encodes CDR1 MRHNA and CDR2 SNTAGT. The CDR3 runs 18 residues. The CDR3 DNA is TGTGCCAGCAGTAAGACTAGTTCGCCGTTAAAAACATACAATGAGCAGTTCTTC. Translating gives CASSKTSSPLKTYNEQFF.

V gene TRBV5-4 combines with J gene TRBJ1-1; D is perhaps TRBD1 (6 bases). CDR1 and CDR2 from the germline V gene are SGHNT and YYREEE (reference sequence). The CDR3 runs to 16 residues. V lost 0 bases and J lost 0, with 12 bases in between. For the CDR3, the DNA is TGTGCCAGCAGCTTGGGACAGGTGATCATGAACACTGAAGCTTTCTTT. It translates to CASSLGQVIMNTEAFF.

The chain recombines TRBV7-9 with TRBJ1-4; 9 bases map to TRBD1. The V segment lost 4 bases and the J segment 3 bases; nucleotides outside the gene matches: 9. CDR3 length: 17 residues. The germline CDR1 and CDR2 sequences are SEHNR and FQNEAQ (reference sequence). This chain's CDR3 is CASSWTGEGLANEKLFF. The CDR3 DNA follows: TGTGCCAGCAGCTGGACAGGGGAGGGGTTGGCTAATGAAAAACTGTTTTTT.

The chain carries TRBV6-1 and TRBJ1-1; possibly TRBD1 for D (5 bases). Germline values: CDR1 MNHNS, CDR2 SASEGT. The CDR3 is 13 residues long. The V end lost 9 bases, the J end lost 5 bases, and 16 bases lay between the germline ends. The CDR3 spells CASSGGGRTEAFF. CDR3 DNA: TGTGCCAGTTCGGGGGGGGGTCGAACTGAAGCTTTCTTT.

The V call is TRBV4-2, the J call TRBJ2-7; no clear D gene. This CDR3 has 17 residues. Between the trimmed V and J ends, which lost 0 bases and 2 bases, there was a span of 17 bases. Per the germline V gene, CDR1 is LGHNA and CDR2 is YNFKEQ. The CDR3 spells CASSQDITSRDPYEQYF. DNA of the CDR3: TGTGCCAGCAGCCAAGATATTACGTCTAGAGATCCCTACGAGCAGTACTTC.

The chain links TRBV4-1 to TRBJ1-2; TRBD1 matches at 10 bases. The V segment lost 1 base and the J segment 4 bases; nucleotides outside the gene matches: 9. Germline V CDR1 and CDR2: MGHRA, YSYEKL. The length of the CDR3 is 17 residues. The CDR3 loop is CASSQGGTGQGFYGYTF. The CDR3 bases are TGCGCCAGCAGCCAAGGTGGGACGGGACAGGGGTTCTATGGCTACACCTTC.

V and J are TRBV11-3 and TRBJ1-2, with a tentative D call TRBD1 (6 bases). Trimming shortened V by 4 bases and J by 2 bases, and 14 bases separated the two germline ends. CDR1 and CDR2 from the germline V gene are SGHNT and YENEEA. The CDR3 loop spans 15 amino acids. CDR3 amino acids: CASSSRTEANYGYTF. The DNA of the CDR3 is TGTGCCAGCAGCTCCCGGACAGAGGCCAACTATGGCTACACCTTC.

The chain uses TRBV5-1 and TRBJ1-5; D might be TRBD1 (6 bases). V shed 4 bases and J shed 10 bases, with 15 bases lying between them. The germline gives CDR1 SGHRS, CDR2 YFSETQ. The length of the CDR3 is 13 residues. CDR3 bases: TGCGCCAGCAGCACAGGGCCCGACCAACCCCAGCATTTT. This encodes CASSTGPDQPQHF.

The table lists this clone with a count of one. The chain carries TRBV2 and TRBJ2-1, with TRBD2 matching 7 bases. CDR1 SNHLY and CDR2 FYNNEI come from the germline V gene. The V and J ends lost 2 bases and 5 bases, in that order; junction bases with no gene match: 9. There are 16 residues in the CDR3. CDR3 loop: CASSESLADYNNEQFF. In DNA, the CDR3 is TGTGCCAGCAGTGAAAGCCTAGCGGACTATAACAATGAGCAGTTCTTC. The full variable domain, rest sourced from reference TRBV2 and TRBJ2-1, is EPEVTQTPSHQVTQMGQEVILRCVPISNHLYFYWYRQILGQKVEFLVSFYNNEISEKSEIFDDQFSVERPDGSNFTLKIRSTKLEDSAMYFCASSESLADYNNEQFFGPGTRLTVL.

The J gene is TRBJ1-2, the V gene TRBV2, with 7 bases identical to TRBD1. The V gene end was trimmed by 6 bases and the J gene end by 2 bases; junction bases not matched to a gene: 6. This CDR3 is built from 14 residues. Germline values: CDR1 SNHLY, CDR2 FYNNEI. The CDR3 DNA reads TGTGCCAGCAGAATGGACAGGATGAACTATGGCTACACCTTC. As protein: CASRMDRMNYGYTF.

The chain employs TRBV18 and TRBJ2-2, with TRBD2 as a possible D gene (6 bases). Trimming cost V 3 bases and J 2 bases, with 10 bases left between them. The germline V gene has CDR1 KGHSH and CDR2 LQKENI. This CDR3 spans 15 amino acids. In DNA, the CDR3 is TGTGCCAGCTCACCGATTAGCGGAAACACCGGGGAGCTGTTTTTT. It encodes CASSPISGNTGELFF.

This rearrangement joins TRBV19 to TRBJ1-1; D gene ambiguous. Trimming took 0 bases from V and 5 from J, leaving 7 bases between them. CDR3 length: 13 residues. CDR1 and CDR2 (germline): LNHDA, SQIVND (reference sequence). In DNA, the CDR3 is TGTGCCAGTAGTATAGATTACGGGACTGAAGCTTTCTTT. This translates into CASSIDYGTEAFF.

The CDR3 is CASSTGTPTDGYTF. The CDR3 region has the DNA TGTGCCAGCTCAACCGGGACACCGACGGATGGCTACACCTTC. The chain joins TRBV18 to TRBJ1-2, with D maybe TRBD1 (6 bases). Trimming cost V 5 bases and J 6 bases, with 16 bases left between them. CDR3 length equals 14 residues. The V gene's germline CDR1 is KGHSH and CDR2 LQKENI.

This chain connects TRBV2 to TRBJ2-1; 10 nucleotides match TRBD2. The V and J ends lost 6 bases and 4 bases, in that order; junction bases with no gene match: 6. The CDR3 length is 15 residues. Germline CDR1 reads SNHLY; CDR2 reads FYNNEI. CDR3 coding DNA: TGTGCCAGCAGGGGCCTAGCGGGAGCTTACAATGAGCAGTTCTTC. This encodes CASRGLAGAYNEQFF.

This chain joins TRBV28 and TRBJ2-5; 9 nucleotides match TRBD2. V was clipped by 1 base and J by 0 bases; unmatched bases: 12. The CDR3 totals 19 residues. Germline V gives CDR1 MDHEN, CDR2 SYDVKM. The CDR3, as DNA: TGTGCCAGCAGTTTATTTAGGCTAGCGGGGCTTGCGTACCAAGAGACCCAGTACTTC. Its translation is CASSLFRLAGLAYQETQYF.